Below are 20 T cell receptor beta chains sequenced from a single sample in a study of cytomegalovirus exposure and HLA in healthy donors. Some clones are missing from TCRdb's copy, which holds only in-frame ones; the method was immunoSEQ multiplex PCR. The data contain 250,000 to 400,000 clones, nearly 90% of them seen just once; the ten biggest clones take up more than 0.95%. What was sequenced was PBMCs. These receptors were obtained from a man aged 25 to 40 in good health and CMV-seronegative.

The V gene is TRBV10-1, the J gene TRBJ1-5; a possible D gene is TRBD1 (6 bases). This CDR3 region has 12 residues. Germline V lookup: CDR1 WNHNN, CDR2 SYGVQD (reference sequence). V lost 7 bases to trimming and J lost 6 bases, with 10 bases between them. The CDR3 nucleotides read TGCGCCAGCACACAGGGCGGTCAGCCCCAGCATTTT. It yields the protein CASTQGGQPQHF.

The chain employs TRBV11-3 and TRBJ2-7; D is undetermined. Germline V gene data show CDR1 as SGHNT and CDR2 as YENEEA. This CDR3 is 14 amino acids long. Trimming took 5 bases from V and 4 from J, leaving 15 bases between them. CDR3 sequence (DNA): TGTGCCAGCAGCCAAATGCACACCGCATACGAGCAGTACTTC. Translated: CASSQMHTAYEQYF.

The chain uses TRBV5-4 and TRBJ1-1; 7 bases agree with TRBD1. The V and J ends lost 2 bases and 1 base, in that order; junction bases with no gene match: 5. The CDR3 has 15 residues. CDR1 and CDR2 from the germline V gene are SGHNT and YYREEE (reference sequence). CDR3 loop: CASSLPGQRNTEAFF. CDR3 nucleotide sequence: TGTGCCAGCAGCTTACCGGGACAGCGGAACACTGAAGCTTTCTTT.

The chain is built from TRBV6-5 and TRBJ1-6; D perhaps matches TRBD1 (5 bases). Germline CDR1 and CDR2: MNHEY and SVGAGI. Trimming shortened V by 6 bases and J by 4 bases, and 7 bases separated the two germline ends. There are 13 residues in the CDR3. The CDR3 protein is CASRRGYNSPLHF. In nucleotides, the CDR3 is TGTGCCAGCAGACGGGGGTATAATTCACCCCTCCACTTT.

The chain recombines TRBV13 with TRBJ2-7; 11 nucleotides match TRBD2. Germline loops: CDR1 PRHDT, CDR2 FYEKMQ (reference sequence). This CDR3 has 14 residues. V shed 6 bases and J 6 bases; nucleotides not matched to a gene: 7. Written as DNA, the CDR3 is TGTGCCAGCAGTCGTACTAGCGGGGGAGGCGAGCAGTACTTC. Residues: CASSRTSGGGEQYF. Full variable domain (outside the CDR3, taken from reference TRBV13 and TRBJ2-7): AAGVIQSPRHLIKEKRETATLKCYPIPRHDTVYWYQQGPGQDPQFLISFYEKMQSDKGSIPDRFSAQQFSDYHSELNMSSLELGDSALYFCASSRTSGGGEQYFGPGTRLTVT.

The chain is built from TRBV4-3 and TRBJ2-7; D uncertain. V was cut by 0 bases and J by 3 bases, with 12 bases left in between. CDR1 LGHNA and CDR2 YSLEER come from the germline V gene. The CDR3 is made up of 15 amino acids. The CDR3 DNA reads as TGCGCCAGCAGCCAAGATCAAACAGTTATCTACGAGCAGTACTTC. It translates to CASSQDQTVIYEQYF.

This clone was seen a handful of times. The chain employs TRBV11-2 and TRBJ2-5, with D possibly TRBD2 on 5 matching bases. V lost 5 bases and J lost 1, with 8 bases in between. The CDR3 extends over 13 amino acids. Germline V gene data show CDR1 as SGHAT and CDR2 as FQNNGV. The CDR3 is CASSLLGQETQYF. For the CDR3, the DNA is TGTGCCAGCAGCCTACTAGGCCAAGAGACCCAGTACTTC.

The chain combines TRBV5-1 with TRBJ1-3; 10 positions match TRBD1. After removal of 4 bases from V and 2 bases from J, the junction contained 3 bases not matched to a gene. CDR1 SGHRS and CDR2 YFSETQ come from the germline V gene. The CDR3 has 15 residues. The CDR3 is CASSVDRGPGNTIYF. Written as DNA, the CDR3 is TGCGCCAGCAGCGTCGACAGGGGGCCTGGAAACACCATATATTTT.

The chain is built from TRBV28 and TRBJ1-3, with no clear D. This CDR3 is built from 12 residues. V was cut by 6 bases and J by 0 bases, with 3 bases left in between. Germline lookup yields CDR1 MDHEN and CDR2 SYDVKM. Written as DNA, the CDR3 is TGTGCCAGCAGACTCTCTGGAAACACCATATATTTT. As protein: CASRLSGNTIYF.

The V gene is TRBV19, the J gene TRBJ2-5, with D perhaps TRBD1 (5 bases). The CDR3 consists of 13 residues. Trimming left V 2 bases short and J 4 bases short, with 8 bases between. CDR1 is LNHDA, CDR2 SQIVND, per germline (reference sequence). The CDR3 nucleotides read TGTGCCAGTAGTATATCCAGGGCAGAGACCCAGTACTTC. Its protein is CASSISRAETQYF.

This chain links TRBV9 with TRBJ2-3; TRBD2 matches at 8 bases. The V gene end was trimmed by 4 bases and the J gene end by 4 bases; junction bases not matched to a gene: 11. The CDR3 totals 16 residues. CDR1 SGDLS and CDR2 YYNGEE come from the germline V gene. CDR3 sequence: CASSPPAGGGADTQYF. The CDR3 region has the DNA TGTGCCAGCAGCCCCCCCGCGGGGGGAGGAGCAGATACGCAGTATTTT.

The chain uses TRBV18 and TRBJ2-5; 7 nucleotides agree with TRBD1. CDR1 and CDR2 from the germline V gene are KGHSH and LQKENI. The CDR3 covers 14 residues. The junction had 7 bases not matched to a gene; V was cut back by 4 bases and J by 5 bases. CDR3 protein: CASSLTGVRETQYF. CDR3 DNA: TGTGCCAGCTCACTTACAGGGGTACGGGAGACCCAGTACTTC.

This chain joins TRBV4-3 and TRBJ2-2; 9 positions agree with TRBD1. Germline CDR1 reads LGHNA; CDR2 reads YSLEER. This CDR3 contains 15 residues. The junction had 0 bases not matched to a gene; V was cut back by 4 bases and J by 0 bases. CDR3 nucleotides: TGCGCCAGCAGCCGGGACAGGGCGAACACCGGGGAGCTGTTTTTT. Protein sequence: CASSRDRANTGELFF.

This clone was seen a single time. This sequence joins TRBV5-6 and TRBJ1-3; a possible D gene is TRBD1 (6 bases). CDR1 SGHDT and CDR2 YYEEEE come from the germline V gene. V was pared by 2 bases and J by 7 bases, with 10 bases between. The CDR3 totals 13 residues. The CDR3 loop reads CASSFGDTNTIYF. For the CDR3, the DNA is TGTGCCAGCAGCTTCGGGGACACGAACACCATATATTTT.

The V call is TRBV6-5, the J call TRBJ1-1; 9 nucleotides match TRBD1. V shed 6 bases, J shed 5 bases, and the junction held 4 bases outside the gene matches. The CDR3 spans 13 residues. Germline-derived CDR1 and CDR2 are MNHEY and SVGAGI. The CDR3 region is CASRGTGYTEAFF. For the CDR3, the DNA is TGTGCCAGCAGAGGGACAGGGTATACTGAAGCTTTCTTT.

This chain joins TRBV7-9 and TRBJ2-7, with 8 bases lining up with TRBD1. The germline CDR1 and CDR2 sequences are SEHNR and FQNEAQ (reference sequence). The V segment lost 2 bases and the J segment 2 bases; nucleotides outside the gene matches: 5. The CDR3 extends over 15 amino acids. The CDR3 DNA is TGTGCCAGCAGCTTAACGGTACAGGGGGCCTACGAGCAGTACTTC. Its protein product is CASSLTVQGAYEQYF. Variable domain in full (rest from reference TRBV7-9 and TRBJ2-7): DTGVSQNPRHKITKRGQNVTFRCDPISEHNRLYWYRQTLGQGPEFLTYFQNEAQLEKSRLLSDRFSAERPKGSFSTLEIQRTEQGDSAMYLCASSLTVQGAYEQYFGPGTRLTVT.

The chain combines TRBV6-1 with TRBJ1-3; unclear D gene. The CDR3 runs to 13 residues. The germline CDR1 and CDR2 sequences are MNHNS and SASEGT. V was cut by 6 bases and J by 2 bases, with 8 bases left in between. The CDR3 is CASRVPAGNTIYF. In nucleotides, the CDR3 is TGTGCCAGCAGGGTTCCAGCTGGAAACACCATATATTTT.

The chain recombines TRBV30 with TRBJ2-5; D possibly uses TRBD1 or TRBD2 (9 bases each). Germline V lookup: CDR1 GTSNPN, CDR2 SVGIG (reference sequence). The CDR3 has 23 residues. The ends were cut back, 3 bases at V and 4 bases at J, with 42 bases in the middle. This chain's CDR3 is CAWRAGTGPSGEGWDHSGETQYF. For the CDR3, the DNA is TGTGCCTGGAGGGCCGGGACAGGGCCTAGCGGGGAGGGATGGGACCACTCAGGAGAGACCCAGTACTTC.

The V and J genes are TRBV5-4 and TRBJ2-6, with 9 bases aligning to TRBD2. Germline V gene data show CDR1 as SGHNT and CDR2 as YYREEE (reference sequence). J lost 1 base, V lost 1 base, and 12 bases had no gene match. There are 20 residues in the CDR3. The CDR3 region is CASSLRGGGALLSGANVLTF. The CDR3 region has the DNA TGTGCCAGCAGCTTGCGCGGGGGGGGCGCGCTTCTGTCTGGGGCCAACGTCCTGACTTTC. Full variable domain (remainder filled in from reference TRBV5-4 and TRBJ2-6): ETGVTQSPTHLIKTRGQQVTLRCSSQSGHNTVSWYQQALGQGPQFIFQYYREEENGRGNFPPRFSGLQFPNYSSELNVNALELDDSALYLCASSLRGGGALLSGANVLTFGAGSRLTVL.

V and J are TRBV19 and TRBJ1-2, with 8 bases matching TRBD1. Germline V gives CDR1 LNHDA, CDR2 SQIVND (reference sequence). The CDR3 has 16 amino acids. Germline trimming cut 0 bases from V and 4 bases from J; bases unmatched to any gene: 7. CDR3 sequence (DNA): TGTGCCAGTAGTATAGAAGGGACAGGCAGCGTCTATGGCTACACCTTC. This sequence encodes CASSIEGTGSVYGYTF. Full variable domain (remainder filled in from reference TRBV19 and TRBJ1-2): DGGITQSPKYLFRKEGQNVTLSCEQNLNHDAMYWYRQDPGQGLRLIYYSQIVNDFQKGDIAEGYSVSREKKESFPLTVTSAQKNPTAFYLCASSIEGTGSVYGYTFGSGTRLTVV.